The next 4 T cell receptor beta chains were all read from a single sample in a study of shared clonotypes between healthy human individuals. Sequencing used immunoSEQ multiplex PCR; TCRdb keeps in-frame clones, though not all of them. The table lists approximately 940,000 clones, about 80% of them singletons. Sequencing input: memory CD4+ T cells sorted from blood. Subset given: CD45RA-negative fraction. The receptors stem from a man between 18 and 35 years old in good health.

The J gene is TRBJ2-3, the V gene TRBV18, with D unclear. Germline V gene data show CDR1 as KGHSH and CDR2 as LQKENI. V shed 0 bases and J shed 2 bases, with 15 bases lying between them. The length of the CDR3 is 17 residues. The CDR3 reads CASSPPLAGPNTDTQYF. The CDR3 DNA reads as TGTGCCAGCTCACCACCTTTGGCAGGACCTAACACAGATACGCAGTATTTT.

Details on this clone: At one boundary the junction diverges from the germline segment, which might be a read error. The gene calls are TRBV5-6 and TRBJ2-3; D is possibly TRBD1 or TRBD2 (6 bases each). Per germline, CDR1 SGHDT and CDR2 YYEEEE. There are 13 residues in the CDR3. The CDR3 sequence is CASMTSHRLGGTF. The DNA for the CDR3 is TGTGCCAGCATGACCTCGCACCGACTAGGGGGTACATTT.

This chain joins TRBV28 and TRBJ1-5, with 8 bases identical to TRBD1. Germline assignment: CDR1 MDHEN and CDR2 SYDVKM. V shed 7 bases, J shed 5 bases, and the junction held 13 bases outside the gene matches. The CDR3 loop spans 16 amino acids. The CDR3 is CASNPGRDRGYQPQHF. The CDR3 nucleotides are TGTGCCAGCAACCCCGGGAGAGACAGGGGATATCAGCCCCAGCATTTT.

This rearrangement joins TRBV6-4 to TRBJ1-2; possible D gene TRBD1, 5 bases. This CDR3 comprises 14 residues. Germline-derived CDR1 and CDR2 are MRHNA and SNTAGT. Deletions cut 5 bases from V and 3 bases from J, with 13 bases between. CDR3 sequence: CASSPRPGYYGYTF. CDR3 bases: TGTGCCAGCAGTCCCAGGCCAGGGTACTATGGCTACACCTTC.